This TCR beta chain stems from a study of OX40 agonist ivuxolimab in advanced cancers. Broader study findings: By week 6 at 0.1 to 3.0 mg/kg, blood CD4+ and CD8+ T cells had expanded clonally.

Regarding this clone: What it binds is unknown.

Here immunoSEQ multiplex PCR was the method, and the copy in TCRdb shows in-frame clones only, minus some. The sample has fewer than 60,000 clones; roughly 80% are singletons. Deletions cut 6 bases from V and 5 bases from J, with 10 bases between. The CDR3 totals 12 residues. Germline V lookup: CDR1 SGHDT, CDR2 YYEEEE. This TCR was sampled from an adult with an advanced solid tumor such as melanoma, head and neck, liver or kidney cancer. The chain has TRBV5-6 and TRBJ2-3, with D perhaps TRBD2 (6 bases). The sample in question was CD4+ or CD8+ T cells sorted from blood, obtained in a trial of the OX40 agonist ivuxolimab. CDR3 protein: CASTGAVDTQYF. The CDR3 DNA follows: TGTGCCAGCACGGGAGCGGTAGATACGCAGTATTTT. Supplemented by reference TRBV5-6 and TRBJ2-3, the full variable domain reads DAGVTQSPTHLIKTRGQQVTLRCSPKSGHDTVSWYQQALGQGPQFIFQYYEEEERQRGNFPDRFSGHQFPNYSSELNVNALLLGDSALYLCASTGAVDTQYFGPGTRLTVL.